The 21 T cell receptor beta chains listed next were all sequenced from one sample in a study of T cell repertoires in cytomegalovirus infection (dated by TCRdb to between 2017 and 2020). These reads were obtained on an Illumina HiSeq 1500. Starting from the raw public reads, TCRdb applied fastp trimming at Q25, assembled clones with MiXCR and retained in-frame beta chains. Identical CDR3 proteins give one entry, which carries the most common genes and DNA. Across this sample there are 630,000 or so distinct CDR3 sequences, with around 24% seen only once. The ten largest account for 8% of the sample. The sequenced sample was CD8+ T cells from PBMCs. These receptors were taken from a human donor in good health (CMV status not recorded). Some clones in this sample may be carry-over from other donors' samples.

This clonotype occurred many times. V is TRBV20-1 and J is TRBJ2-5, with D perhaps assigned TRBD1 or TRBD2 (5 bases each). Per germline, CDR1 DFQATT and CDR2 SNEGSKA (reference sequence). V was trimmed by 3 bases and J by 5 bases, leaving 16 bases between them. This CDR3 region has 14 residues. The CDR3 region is CSARGVHLGETQYF. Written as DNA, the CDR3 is TGCAGTGCTAGGGGGGTCCACCTTGGGGAGACCCAGTACTTC.

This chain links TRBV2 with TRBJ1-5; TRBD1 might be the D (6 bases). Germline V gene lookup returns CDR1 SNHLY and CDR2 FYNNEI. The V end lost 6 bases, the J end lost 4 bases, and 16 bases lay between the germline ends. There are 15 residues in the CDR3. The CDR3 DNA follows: TGTGCCAGCAGCGGCAGGGGACTCCTGAATCAGCCCCAGCATTTT. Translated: CASSGRGLLNQPQHF.

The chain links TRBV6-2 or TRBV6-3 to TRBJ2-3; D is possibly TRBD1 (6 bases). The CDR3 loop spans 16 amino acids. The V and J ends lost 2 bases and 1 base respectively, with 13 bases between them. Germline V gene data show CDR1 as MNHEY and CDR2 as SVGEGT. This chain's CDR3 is CASSYIGGAGTDTQYF. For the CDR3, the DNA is TGTGCCAGCAGTTACATTGGGGGCGCGGGCACAGATACGCAGTATTTT.

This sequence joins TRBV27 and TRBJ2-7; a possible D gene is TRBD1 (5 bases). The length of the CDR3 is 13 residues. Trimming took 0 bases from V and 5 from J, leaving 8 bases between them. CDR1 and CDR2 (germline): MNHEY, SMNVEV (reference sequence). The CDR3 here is CASSLSGRDEQYF. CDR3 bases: TGTGCCAGCAGTTTATCGGGCAGGGACGAGCAGTACTTC.

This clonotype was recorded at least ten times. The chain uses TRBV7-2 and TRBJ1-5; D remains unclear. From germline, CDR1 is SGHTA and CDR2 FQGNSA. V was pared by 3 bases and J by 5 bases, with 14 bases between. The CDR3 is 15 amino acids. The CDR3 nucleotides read TGTGCCAGCAGCTTCGGGATCCCCCAGGATCAGCCCCAGCATTTT. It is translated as CASSFGIPQDQPQHF. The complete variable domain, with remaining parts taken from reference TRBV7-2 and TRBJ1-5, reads GAGVSQSPSNKVTEKGKDVELRCDPISGHTALYWYRQSLGQGLEFLIYFQGNSAPDKSGLPSDRFSAERTGGSVSTLTIQRTQQEDSAVYLCASSFGIPQDQPQHFGDGTRLSIL.

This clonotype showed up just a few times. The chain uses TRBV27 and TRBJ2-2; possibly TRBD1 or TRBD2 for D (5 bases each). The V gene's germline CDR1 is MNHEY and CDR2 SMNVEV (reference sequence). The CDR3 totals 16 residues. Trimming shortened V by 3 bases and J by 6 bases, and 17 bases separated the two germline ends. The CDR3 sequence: CASSFYPEMGAGELFF. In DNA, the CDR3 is TGTGCCAGCAGTTTTTACCCTGAAATGGGGGCCGGGGAGCTGTTTTTT.

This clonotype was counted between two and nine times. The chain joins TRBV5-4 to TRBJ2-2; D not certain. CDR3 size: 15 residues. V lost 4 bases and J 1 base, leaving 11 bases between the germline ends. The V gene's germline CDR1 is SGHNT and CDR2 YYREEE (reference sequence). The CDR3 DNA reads TGTGCCAGCAGCGTAGCCGGGCTGAACACCGGGGAGCTGTTTTTT. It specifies CASSVAGLNTGELFF.

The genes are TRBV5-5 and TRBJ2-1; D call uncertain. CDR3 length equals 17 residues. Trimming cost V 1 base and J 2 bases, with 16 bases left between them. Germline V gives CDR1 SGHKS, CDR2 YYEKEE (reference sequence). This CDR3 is CASSLIPPDGAYNEQFF. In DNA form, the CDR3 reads TGTGCCAGCAGCTTGATCCCTCCGGACGGAGCCTACAATGAGCAGTTCTTC.

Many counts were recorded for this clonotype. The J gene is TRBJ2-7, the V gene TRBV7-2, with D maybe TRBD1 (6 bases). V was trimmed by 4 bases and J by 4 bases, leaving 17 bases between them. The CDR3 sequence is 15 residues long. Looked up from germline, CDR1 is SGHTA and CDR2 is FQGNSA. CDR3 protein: CASSSPLYRVYEQYF. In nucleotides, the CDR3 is TGTGCCAGCAGCTCCCCCCTTTACAGGGTGTACGAGCAGTACTTC.

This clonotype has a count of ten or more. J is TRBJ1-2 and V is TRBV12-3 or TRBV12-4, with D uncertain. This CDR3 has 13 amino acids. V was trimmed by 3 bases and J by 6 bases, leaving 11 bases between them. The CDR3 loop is CASSFGRMNGYTF. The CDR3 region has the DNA TGTGCCAGCAGTTTTGGCAGGATGAATGGCTACACCTTC.

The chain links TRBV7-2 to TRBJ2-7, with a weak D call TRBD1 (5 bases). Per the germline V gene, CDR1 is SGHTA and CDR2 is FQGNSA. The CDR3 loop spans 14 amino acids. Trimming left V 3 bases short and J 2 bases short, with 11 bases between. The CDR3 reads CASSFQGNTYEQYF. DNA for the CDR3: TGTGCCAGCAGCTTCCAGGGTAACACCTACGAGCAGTACTTC.

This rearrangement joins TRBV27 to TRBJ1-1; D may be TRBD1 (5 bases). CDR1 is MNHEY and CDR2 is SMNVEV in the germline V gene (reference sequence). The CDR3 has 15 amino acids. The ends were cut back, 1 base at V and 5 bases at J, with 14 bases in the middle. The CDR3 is CASSLYAGSPTEAFF. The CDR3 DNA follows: TGTGCCAGCAGTTTATATGCAGGGTCCCCGACTGAAGCTTTCTTT.

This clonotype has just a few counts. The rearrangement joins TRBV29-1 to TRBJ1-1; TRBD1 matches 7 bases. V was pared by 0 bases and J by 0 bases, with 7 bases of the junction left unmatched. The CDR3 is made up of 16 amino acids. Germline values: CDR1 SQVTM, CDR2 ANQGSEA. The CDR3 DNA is TGCAGCGTTGAAGAGTGGGACAGTACCTTGAACACTGAAGCTTTCTTT. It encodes CSVEEWDSTLNTEAFF.

The CDR3 region is CASSGSTSPSYEQYF. Here the CDR3 DNA reads TGTGCCAGCAGTGGTTCAACCTCCCCGTCCTACGAGCAGTACTTC. The V call is TRBV2, the J call TRBJ2-7; D call uncertain. Trimming cost V 4 bases and J 1 base, with 14 bases left between them. The CDR3 contains 15 residues. Per the germline V gene, CDR1 is SNHLY and CDR2 is FYNNEI.

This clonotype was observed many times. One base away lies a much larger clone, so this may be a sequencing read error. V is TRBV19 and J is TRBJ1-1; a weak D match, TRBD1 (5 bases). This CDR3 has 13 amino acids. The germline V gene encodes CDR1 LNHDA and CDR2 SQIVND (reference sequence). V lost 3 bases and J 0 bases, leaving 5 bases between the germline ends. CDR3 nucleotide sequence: TGTGCCAGTAGTATGGGGCTGAACACTGAAGCTTTCTTT. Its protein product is CASSMGLNTEAFF.

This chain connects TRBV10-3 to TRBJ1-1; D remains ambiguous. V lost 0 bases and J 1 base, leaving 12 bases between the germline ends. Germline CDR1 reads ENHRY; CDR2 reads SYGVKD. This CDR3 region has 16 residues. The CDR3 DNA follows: TGTGCCATCAGTGAGTCGGGTTTTATGGGGAACACTGAAGCTTTCTTT. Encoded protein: CAISESGFMGNTEAFF.

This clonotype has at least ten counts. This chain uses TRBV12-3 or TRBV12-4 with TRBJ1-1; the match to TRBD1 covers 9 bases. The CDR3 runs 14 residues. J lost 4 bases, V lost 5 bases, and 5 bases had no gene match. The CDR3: CASSQGQGTTEAFF. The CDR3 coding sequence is TGTGCCAGCAGTCAAGGACAGGGGACCACTGAAGCTTTCTTT.

The CDR3 reads CASSDRQRYNSPLHF. CDR3 in DNA: TGTGCCAGCAGCGACAGACAGCGGTATAATTCACCCCTCCACTTT. The chain carries TRBV5-6 and TRBJ1-6, with D maybe TRBD1 (5 bases). The CDR3 covers 15 residues. V lost 4 bases to trimming and J lost 4 bases, with 12 bases between them. Germline lookup yields CDR1 SGHDT and CDR2 YYEEEE.

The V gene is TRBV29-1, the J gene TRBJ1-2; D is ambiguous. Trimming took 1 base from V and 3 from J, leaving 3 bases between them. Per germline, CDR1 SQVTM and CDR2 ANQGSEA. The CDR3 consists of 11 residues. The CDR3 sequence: CSVEGHYGYTF. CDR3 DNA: TGCAGCGTTGAAGGACACTATGGCTACACCTTC.

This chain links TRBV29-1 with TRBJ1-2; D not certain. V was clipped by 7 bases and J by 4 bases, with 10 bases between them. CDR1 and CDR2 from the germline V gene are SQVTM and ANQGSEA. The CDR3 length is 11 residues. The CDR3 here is CSATWGYGYTF. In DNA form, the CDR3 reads TGCAGCGCTACCTGGGGCTATGGCTACACCTTC.

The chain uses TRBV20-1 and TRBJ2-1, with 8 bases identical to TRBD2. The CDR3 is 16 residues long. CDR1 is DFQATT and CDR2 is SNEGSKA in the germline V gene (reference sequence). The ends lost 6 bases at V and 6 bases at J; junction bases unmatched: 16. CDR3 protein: CSAPRRERGPLNEQFF. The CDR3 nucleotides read TGCAGTGCACCGAGGAGGGAGCGGGGGCCCCTCAATGAGCAGTTCTTC.